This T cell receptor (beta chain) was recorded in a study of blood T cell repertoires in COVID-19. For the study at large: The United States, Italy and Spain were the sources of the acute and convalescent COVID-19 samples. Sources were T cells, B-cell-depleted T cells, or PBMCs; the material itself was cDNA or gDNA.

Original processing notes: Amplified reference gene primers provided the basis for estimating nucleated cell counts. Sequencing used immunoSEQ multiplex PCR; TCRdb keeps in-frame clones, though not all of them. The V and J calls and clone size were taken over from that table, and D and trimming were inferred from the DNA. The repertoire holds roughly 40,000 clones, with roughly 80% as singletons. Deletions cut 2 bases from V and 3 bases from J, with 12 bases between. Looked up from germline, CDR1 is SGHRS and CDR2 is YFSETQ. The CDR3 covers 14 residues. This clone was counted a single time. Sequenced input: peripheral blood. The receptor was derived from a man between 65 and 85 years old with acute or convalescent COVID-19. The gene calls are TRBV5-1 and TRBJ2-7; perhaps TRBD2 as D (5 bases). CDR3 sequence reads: CASSFGETGYEQYF. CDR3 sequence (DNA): TGCGCCAGCAGCTTCGGGGAGACGGGCTACGAGCAGTACTTC.